The TCR beta chain under discussion was sequenced for a study of blood T cell repertoires in COVID-19. Overall study: Sites in the United States, Italy and Spain provided acute and convalescent COVID-19 samples. The analysed material was cDNA or gDNA that came from T cells, B-cell-depleted T cells, or PBMCs.

Original analysis: Reference gene primer amplification gave estimated nucleated cell counts. The repertoire was sequenced with immunoSEQ multiplex PCR; TCRdb's copy has only in-frame clones and lacks some. Clone size and V and J calls were adopted from that table, with D and trimming inferred from the DNA. The data show 110,000 to 150,000 clones, 85% to 90% seen once. CDR1 SGHDT and CDR2 YYEEEE come from the germline V gene. The CDR3 has 17 residues. V shed 3 bases and J shed 6 bases, with 22 bases lying between them. Material for sequencing was peripheral blood. The chain recombines TRBV5-6 with TRBJ1-5, with D tentatively TRBD1 (6 bases). The TCR comes from a woman of 80 years or more with acute or convalescent COVID-19. The chain's CDR3 is CASSYTLDRPLGQPQHF. The CDR3 DNA is TGTGCCAGCAGCTATACCCTCGACAGGCCCCTCGGTCAGCCCCAGCATTTT.